The next 28 T cell receptor beta chains were all read from a single sample in a study of cytomegalovirus exposure and HLA in healthy donors (dated by TCRdb to the late 2010s). To prepare the library, the immunoSEQ multiplex PCR assay was applied. For the multiplex PCR, a mixture combining 60 forward primers for TCR Vbeta segments and 13 reverse primers for TCR Jbeta segments was used. TCRdb took this table from immuneACCESS and kept in-frame rearrangements with V and J called. Such tables lack part of the clones; where checked against another copy, unresolved V genes explain under half of the gap, and the rest is unexplained. For this sample there are some 110,000 clones; around 77% appear just once. Around 13% of the sample lies in the top ten. Specimen: PBMCs. The receptors were gathered from a woman between 40 and 50 years old in good health and CMV-seropositive.

The chain joins TRBV2 to TRBJ1-1; a possible D gene is TRBD1 (6 bases). CDR1 SNHLY and CDR2 FYNNEI come from the germline V gene. The CDR3 covers 15 residues. Trimming took off 7 bases at V and 4 bases at J, with 19 bases between the two ends. The CDR3 spells CASTPTGAIGTEAFF. CDR3 nucleotides: TGTGCCAGCACCCCGACAGGTGCAATTGGCACTGAAGCTTTCTTT.

The chain links TRBV5-1 to TRBJ2-3; 9 bases agree with TRBD1. CDR1 is SGHRS, CDR2 YFSETQ, per germline. Unmatched junction bases numbered 4, after V lost 4 bases and J lost 4 bases. There are 14 residues in the CDR3. The CDR3 nucleotides read TGCGCCAGCAGCCCCGACAGGGGGGCAGATACGCAGTATTTT. As protein: CASSPDRGADTQYF.

The chain joins TRBV6-7 to TRBJ2-3, with a weak D call TRBD2 (5 bases). TRBV6-7 is reported as an ORF; its role is uncertain. This CDR3 comprises 13 residues. V was clipped by 4 bases and J by 6 bases, with 11 bases between them. CDR3 sequence: CASSFGAADTQYF. CDR3 nucleotides: TGTGCCAGCAGTTTCGGAGCGGCTGATACGCAGTATTTT.

The chain recombines TRBV11-2 with TRBJ2-1, with a weak D call TRBD2 (6 bases). The germline V gene encodes CDR1 SGHAT and CDR2 FQNNGV. Trimming pared 5 bases from V and 10 bases from J, leaving 18 bases between. The CDR3 has 14 residues. CDR3 protein: CASSLGLEGSEQFF. CDR3 in DNA: TGTGCCAGCAGCCTCGGGTTGGAGGGCTCCGAGCAGTTCTTC.

The chain combines TRBV7-3 with TRBJ2-5; D perhaps matches TRBD2 (6 bases). Germline V gene lookup returns CDR1 SGHTA and CDR2 FQGTGA. CDR3 length equals 15 residues. Trimming left V 2 bases short and J 5 bases short, with 15 bases between. CDR3 DNA: TGTGCCAGCAGCTTACGGTACGGGAGTGAGGAGACCCAGTACTTC. Translated: CASSLRYGSEETQYF. The full variable domain, completed using reference TRBV7-3 and TRBJ2-5, is GAGVSQTPSNKVTEKGKYVELRCDPISGHTALYWYRQSLGQGPEFLIYFQGTGAADDSGLPNDRFFAVRPEGSVSTLKIQRTERGDSAVYLCASSLRYGSEETQYFGPGTRLLVL.

This clone was found a few times. This chain links TRBV19 with TRBJ2-3, with 7 positions matching TRBD2. Trimming removed 5 bases from V and 1 base from J; junction bases left unmatched: 3. CDR3 length equals 14 residues. The germline CDR1 and CDR2 sequences are LNHDA and SQIVND (reference sequence). The CDR3 DNA reads TGTGCCAGTAGTCCCCTAGCGGGCACAGATACGCAGTATTTT. Translated: CASSPLAGTDTQYF.

The V gene is TRBV4-2, the J gene TRBJ2-7; D is undetermined. Deletions cut 5 bases from V and 5 bases from J, with 7 bases between. Germline V lookup: CDR1 LGHNA, CDR2 YNFKEQ. The CDR3 totals 11 residues. This chain's CDR3 is CASSAYDEQYF. The CDR3 nucleotides are TGTGCCAGCAGCGCCTATGACGAGCAGTACTTC.

The chain combines TRBV12-1 with TRBJ2-1; the DNA was not compared with TRBD2, the D call given in the table. TRBV12-1 is tagged as a pseudogene. This CDR3 contains 15 residues. The CDR3 DNA follows: TGTGCCAGCAGCTCCTCTAGCGGGGGAGACAATGAGCAGTTCTTC. This gives the protein CASSSSSGGDNEQFF.

The genes are TRBV28 and TRBJ1-4; 7 bases match TRBD1. J gave up 6 bases and V 4 bases, and 8 bases lay outside the gene matches. CDR1 MDHEN and CDR2 SYDVKM come from the germline V gene. The CDR3 is 15 amino acids. The CDR3 is CASSSQQGRDEKLFF. In nucleotides, the CDR3 is TGTGCCAGCAGTTCCCAACAGGGGCGGGATGAAAAACTGTTTTTT. Variable domain in full (rest from reference TRBV28 and TRBJ1-4): DVKVTQSSRYLVKRTGEKVFLECVQDMDHENMFWYRQDPGLGLRLIYFSYDVKMKEKGDIPEGYSVSREKKERFSLILESASTNQTSMYLCASSSQQGRDEKLFFGSGTQLSVL.

The chain recombines TRBV7-8 with TRBJ2-5; D is perhaps TRBD2 (5 bases). Near its end, the DNA agrees better with TRBJ2-7, so the J call may be wrong. Per germline, CDR1 SGHVS and CDR2 FQNEAQ. This CDR3 is 13 amino acids long. The CDR3 loop is CASSSGRQYEQYF. In nucleotides, the CDR3 is TGTGCCAGCAGCTCGGGGAGACAATACGAGCAGTACTTC.

The V gene is TRBV7-9, the J gene TRBJ2-1; 9 bases fit TRBD2. The V gene end was trimmed by 4 bases and the J gene end by 3 bases; junction bases not matched to a gene: 7. This CDR3 is built from 16 residues. The germline CDR1 and CDR2 sequences are SEHNR and FQNEAQ (reference sequence). The CDR3, as DNA: TGTGCCAGCAGCTCAAGAGGTAGCGGGAGCTACAATGAGCAGTTCTTC. This encodes CASSSRGSGSYNEQFF.

This chain connects TRBV5-5 to TRBJ1-1; D is perhaps TRBD1 (6 bases). Germline V lookup: CDR1 SGHKS, CDR2 YYEKEE (reference sequence). The V and J ends lost 4 bases and 0 bases respectively, with 10 bases between them. The CDR3 length is 14 residues. CDR3 sequence (DNA): TGTGCCAGCAGCCTCGGGACACTGAACACTGAAGCTTTCTTT. Its translation is CASSLGTLNTEAFF.

The chain links TRBV10-1 to TRBJ2-5, with D maybe TRBD1 (6 bases). The V gene lost 4 bases and the J gene lost 4 bases, with 10 bases spanning the gap. The CDR3 extends over 13 amino acids. Germline-derived CDR1 and CDR2 are WNHNN and SYGVQD (reference sequence). CDR3 loop: CASSGDIRETQYF. CDR3 coding DNA: TGCGCCAGCAGTGGGGACATTCGAGAGACCCAGTACTTC.

Only a few counts were recorded for this clone. The chain is built from TRBV2 and TRBJ2-1, with TRBD2 matching 11 bases. Germline trimming cut 4 bases from V and 6 bases from J; bases unmatched to any gene: 5. The CDR3 consists of 15 residues. CDR1 and CDR2 (germline): SNHLY, FYNNEI. CDR3 DNA: TGTGCCAGCAGTGGAAATAGCGGGAGGGCCAATGAGCAGTTCTTC. It specifies CASSGNSGRANEQFF.

The CDR3 is CASSPGQGIDTGELFF. CDR3 sequence (DNA): TGCGCCAGCAGCCCCGGACAGGGAATCGACACCGGGGAGCTGTTTTTT. This sequence joins TRBV4-1 and TRBJ2-2; 8 nucleotides agree with TRBD1. Germline V gene sequence: CDR1 MGHRA, CDR2 YSYEKL. The CDR3 sequence is 16 residues long. The ends lost 4 bases at V and 3 bases at J; junction bases unmatched: 7.

This clone was seen more than once but under ten times. This chain links TRBV5-6 with TRBJ2-1, with D tentatively TRBD2 (6 bases). The V end was cut by 4 bases, the J end by 6 bases, with 11 bases between. The CDR3 consists of 13 residues. CDR1 and CDR2 (germline): SGHDT, YYEEEE. The CDR3 DNA reads as TGTGCCAGCAGCCTATACGGGAGCAATGAGCAGTTCTTC. Residues: CASSLYGSNEQFF.

The count of this clone is one. The chain recombines TRBV9 with TRBJ2-2, with 10 bases that match TRBD1. The ends lost 0 bases at V and 4 bases at J; junction bases unmatched: 9. Germline values: CDR1 SGDLS, CDR2 YYNGEE. This CDR3 comprises 18 residues. The CDR3 DNA reads as TGTGCCAGCAGCGTAGCTACCAAGTGGACAGGGGGCACCGGGGAGCTGTTTTTT. Its translation: CASSVATKWTGGTGELFF.

V gene TRBV7-9 combines with J gene TRBJ2-1; D unclear. This CDR3 comprises 14 residues. Trimming removed 5 bases at V and 6 bases at J, with 14 bases between. The V gene's germline CDR1 is SEHNR and CDR2 FQNEAQ (reference sequence). The CDR3 bases are TGTGCCAGCAGCCTAACCATCTCGCGCAATGAGCAGTTCTTC. This encodes CASSLTISRNEQFF.

The chain carries TRBV6-1 and TRBJ2-7; 7 nucleotides align to TRBD1. The germline CDR1 and CDR2 sequences are MNHNS and SASEGT. This CDR3 has 15 amino acids. Trimming at V came to 2 bases and at J to 6 bases, leaving 10 bases not matched to a gene. CDR3 sequence (DNA): TGTGCCAGCAGTGAAAATGCGAGCAGGGGGAGCGAGCAGTACTTC. Its protein is CASSENASRGSEQYF.

This clone was seen just once. This chain uses TRBV7-9 with TRBJ2-5; D possibly corresponds to TRBD2 (5 bases). The CDR3 covers 13 residues. The V end lost 5 bases, the J end lost 2 bases, and 9 bases lay between the germline ends. Germline V lookup: CDR1 SEHNR, CDR2 FQNEAQ (reference sequence). This chain's CDR3 is CASSRGSQETQYF. The CDR3 nucleotides are TGTGCCAGCAGCCGGGGTTCTCAAGAGACCCAGTACTTC.

This clone was seen just once. The chain couples TRBV13 to TRBJ2-1; 7 nucleotides agree with TRBD2. Unmatched junction bases numbered 9, after V lost 5 bases and J lost 2 bases. Germline CDR1 PRHDT, CDR2 FYEKMQ (reference sequence). This CDR3 has 16 amino acids. DNA for the CDR3: TGTGCCAGCAGCCCCGGGGCGGGAGTCCCCTACAATGAGCAGTTCTTC. It is translated as CASSPGAGVPYNEQFF.

The chain combines TRBV5-6 with TRBJ1-1; D is uncertain. The CDR3 length is 12 residues. Germline CDR1 reads SGHDT; CDR2 reads YYEEEE. Trimming cost V 0 bases and J 10 bases, with 10 bases left between them. The CDR3 spells CASSLGRLGAFF. DNA for the CDR3: TGTGCCAGCAGCTTGGGGCGGCTCGGAGCTTTCTTT.

The rearrangement uses TRBV6-6 and TRBJ1-5, with 8 bases aligning to TRBD1. V lost 7 bases, J lost 7 bases, and 9 bases stayed unmatched. Germline V lookup: CDR1 MNHNY, CDR2 SVGAGI (reference sequence). This CDR3 contains 14 residues. CDR3 nucleotides: TGTGCCAGCAACCAGGACAGGGAGAACCAGCCCCAGCATTTT. Protein product: CASNQDRENQPQHF.

This clone was observed once. The CDR3: CASSQRGTDGYTF. DNA for the CDR3: TGCGCCAGCAGCCAACGGGGGACGGATGGCTACACCTTC. This chain joins TRBV4-1 and TRBJ1-2, with D tentatively TRBD1 (5 bases). The CDR3 loop spans 13 amino acids. Looked up from germline, CDR1 is MGHRA and CDR2 is YSYEKL. V shed 2 bases and J shed 6 bases, with 10 bases lying between them.

Only a few counts were recorded for this clone. The rearrangement joins TRBV27 to TRBJ2-3; TRBD1 aligns across 8 bases. V trimming: 3 bases; J trimming: 3 bases; junction bases outside the gene matches: 5. Germline V gene lookup returns CDR1 MNHEY and CDR2 SMNVEV (reference sequence). The length of the CDR3 is 15 residues. The CDR3 nucleotides read TGTGCCAGCAGTTTTGGGACAGGAGAAACAGATACGCAGTATTTT. Encoded protein: CASSFGTGETDTQYF.

In its sample, this clone was seen a few times. V gene TRBV30 combines with J gene TRBJ2-5; D perhaps matches TRBD1 (6 bases). The J call is in doubt because the DNA end fits TRBJ2-7 better. This CDR3 region has 15 residues. Per the germline V gene, CDR1 is GTSNPN and CDR2 is SVGIG (reference sequence). The CDR3 loop reads CAWSVGWGLSYEQYF. In DNA, the CDR3 is TGTGCCTGGAGTGTGGGGTGGGGGCTCTCCTACGAGCAGTACTTC.

CDR3 residues: CAWSVTGSNSPLHF. The CDR3 DNA follows: TGTGCCTGGAGTGTAACAGGGTCTAATTCACCCCTCCACTTT. The chain has TRBV30 and TRBJ1-6; possibly TRBD1 for D (6 bases). In germline, CDR1 is GTSNPN, CDR2 SVGIG (reference sequence). The V gene lost 0 bases and the J gene lost 6 bases, with 9 bases spanning the gap. The length of the CDR3 is 14 residues.

The chain uses TRBV30 and TRBJ2-3; 7 positions match TRBD2. Per the germline V gene, CDR1 is GTSNPN and CDR2 is SVGIG (reference sequence). The CDR3 covers 15 residues. The trim removed 5 bases at V and 0 bases at J, leaving 8 bases unmatched. CDR3 loop: CAWSRWGGSTDTQYF. The CDR3 coding sequence is TGTGCCTGGTCACGATGGGGAGGGAGCACAGATACGCAGTATTTT.